These 9 T cell receptor beta chains were all obtained from the same sample, sequenced in a study of cytomegalovirus exposure and HLA in healthy donors. In the PCR, 60 Vbeta and 13 Jbeta primers were used. Method: immunoSEQ multiplex PCR; TCRdb's copy keeps in-frame clones and lacks some. The sample includes 90,000 to 150,000 clones, roughly 80% of them seen just once. Specimen: PBMCs. The source is a man in his fifties in good health and CMV-seropositive.

The chain joins TRBV4-2 to TRBJ2-1; 8 positions agree with TRBD2. Germline lookup yields CDR1 LGHNA and CDR2 YNFKEQ. The CDR3 runs 16 residues. The V gene end was trimmed by 4 bases and the J gene end by 3 bases; junction bases not matched to a gene: 8. CDR3 amino acids: CASSLSAGGNYNEQFF. In nucleotides, the CDR3 is TGTGCCAGCAGCCTCTCCGCGGGAGGTAACTACAATGAGCAGTTCTTC.

This clone was observed a few times. Here the CDR3 reads CASSLTSGNTGELFF. The CDR3 nucleotides read TGTGCCAGCAGCCTGACTAGCGGGAACACCGGGGAGCTGTTTTTT. The chain carries TRBV6-6 and TRBJ2-2; 9 bases map to TRBD2. Germline V CDR1 and CDR2: MNHNY, SVGAGI (reference sequence). The CDR3 totals 15 residues. J gave up 1 base and V 6 bases, and 3 bases lay outside the gene matches.

This clone was found once. This sequence joins TRBV2 and TRBJ1-3; 8 positions match TRBD1. The CDR3 has 14 residues. The V and J ends lost 6 bases and 4 bases, in that order; junction bases with no gene match: 5. Germline CDR1 reads SNHLY; CDR2 reads FYNNEI. This chain's CDR3 is CASRDRVEGNTIYF. The CDR3 DNA reads TGTGCCAGCAGGGACAGGGTCGAGGGAAACACCATATATTTT.

This clone was seen a handful of times. This sequence joins TRBV7-2 and TRBJ1-1; 8 bases map to TRBD1. Germline-derived CDR1 and CDR2 are SGHTA and FQGNSA. V trimming: 5 bases; J trimming: 9 bases; junction bases outside the gene matches: 5. The CDR3 loop spans 12 amino acids. CDR3 bases: TGTGCCAGCAGCATGGGACAGGCTAAAGCTTTCTTT. Translation gives CASSMGQAKAFF. Based on the CDR3 plus reference TRBV7-2 and TRBJ1-1, the full variable domain is GAGVSQSPSNKVTEKGKDVELRCDPISGHTALYWYRQSLGQGLEFLIYFQGNSAPDKSGLPSDRFSAERTGGSVSTLTIQRTQQEDSAVYLCASSMGQAKAFFGQGTRLTVV.

The chain combines TRBV6-1 with TRBJ2-5, with D maybe TRBD1 (5 bases). Trimming removed 8 bases at V and 0 bases at J, with 7 bases between. There are 12 residues in the CDR3. The germline CDR1 and CDR2 sequences are MNHNS and SASEGT. CDR3 protein: CASEGDQETQYF. The CDR3, as DNA: TGTGCCAGCGAAGGGGACCAAGAGACCCAGTACTTC.

The chain is built from TRBV6-1 and TRBJ1-2; 7 positions match TRBD1. There are 13 residues in the CDR3. Germline V gene data show CDR1 as MNHNS and CDR2 as SASEGT. V gave up 6 bases and J gave up 7 bases; unmatched junction bases: 8. The CDR3 reads CASRSDRARGYTF. DNA for the CDR3: TGTGCCAGCAGATCCGACAGGGCCCGTGGCTACACCTTC.

This chain joins TRBV10-2 and TRBJ1-2, with D tentatively TRBD1 (5 bases). The V end was cut by 0 bases, the J end by 6 bases, with 11 bases between. The CDR3 runs 14 residues. Germline loops: CDR1 WSHSY, CDR2 SAAADI. DNA for the CDR3: TGCGCCAGCAGTGAGTCGACAACAGGCAATGGCTACACCTTC. It encodes CASSESTTGNGYTF.

The chain uses TRBV5-1 and TRBJ2-7; TRBD1 matches at 9 bases. V was pared by 4 bases and J by 5 bases, with 7 bases of the junction left unmatched. The CDR3 is 14 amino acids. CDR1 SGHRS and CDR2 YFSETQ come from the germline V gene. This CDR3 reads CASSAGTGRDEQYF. CDR3 sequence (DNA): TGCGCCAGCAGCGCCGGGACAGGGCGCGACGAGCAGTACTTC.

This clone was seen only once. This sequence joins TRBV29-1 and TRBJ2-3; 7 positions agree with TRBD2. Germline trimming cut 4 bases from V and 2 bases from J; bases unmatched to any gene: 6. The germline gives CDR1 SQVTM, CDR2 ANQGSEA. The CDR3 runs to 14 residues. In nucleotides, the CDR3 is TGCAGCGTTGCGGGGACTACTGTCACAGATACGCAGTATTTT. Amino acid sequence: CSVAGTTVTDTQYF.